This T cell receptor (beta chain) was captured by sequencing in a study of CD8 T cells in Susac syndrome. This clonotype was counted a single time. The RNA, about 0.45 to 1 ug, was put through reverse transcription using random hexamers. Amplification of TCR beta CDR3 used immunoSEQ multiplex PCR across 54 Vbeta and 13 Jbeta. TCRdb itself ran the immunoSEQ multiplex PCR reads through MiXCR, one entry per CDR3 protein. The table records 180,000 or so distinct CDR3 sequences, 90% to 95% of them present only once. The V and J ends lost 2 bases and 0 bases respectively, with 8 bases between them. The CDR3 runs 15 residues. Germline CDR1 is MNHEY and CDR2 is SVGAGI. Negative isolation was applied to CD8+ and CD4+ T cells, and FACS enrichment was applied to TEMRA cells.

Input material: CD4+ T cells from PBMCs. This sequence originates from a human donor with multiple sclerosis. The chain joins TRBV6-5 to TRBJ2-1; possibly TRBD1 for D (6 bases). The CDR3, as DNA: TGTGCCAGCAGTTACGGGACACCCTCCTACAATGAGCAGTTCTTC. The encoded protein is CASSYGTPSYNEQFF.